The 23 T cell receptor beta chains below all came from one sample that was sequenced in a study of blood T cell dynamics during melanoma immunotherapy. The table came from immunoSEQ multiplex PCR; TCRdb's copy has only in-frame clones and leaves some out. Of roughly 16,000 clones in the sample, approximately 90% were seen once. Specified time point: pre-treatment baseline. Sequencing used blood, obtained from a patient treated with checkpoint blockade. These receptor sequences come from a human donor with melanoma.

The rearrangement links TRBV11-3 to TRBJ2-1; no definite D call. V lost 1 base, J lost 10 bases, and 14 bases lay in between. CDR1 is SGHNT and CDR2 is YENEEA in the germline V gene. CDR3 length equals 14 residues. CDR3 sequence: CASSLVGPAPEQFF. CDR3 DNA sequence: TGTGCCAGCAGCTTAGTGGGTCCTGCACCCGAGCAGTTCTTC.

The gene calls are TRBV28 and TRBJ2-3; 10 bases match TRBD2. The length of the CDR3 is 14 residues. Germline values: CDR1 MDHEN, CDR2 SYDVKM. J was trimmed by 5 bases and V by 6 bases; bases with no gene match: 5. The CDR3 nucleotides are TGTGCCAGCAGGTCAGCGGGAGGGCGAGATACGCAGTATTTT. Amino acids: CASRSAGGRDTQYF.

This clone was seen just once. This sequence joins TRBV5-1 and TRBJ2-1; 8 nucleotides line up with TRBD2. The trim removed 7 bases at V and 2 bases at J, leaving 8 bases unmatched. The CDR3 totals 15 residues. Germline loops: CDR1 SGHRS, CDR2 YFSETQ. CDR3 amino acids: CASRRAGVAYNEQFF. The CDR3 DNA reads as TGCGCCAGCCGAAGAGCGGGAGTGGCCTACAATGAGCAGTTCTTC.

The chain has TRBV27 and TRBJ2-7; D is possibly TRBD1 (5 bases). Per germline, CDR1 MNHEY and CDR2 SMNVEV (reference sequence). Trimming removed 2 bases from V and 6 bases from J, with 8 bases in between. The length of the CDR3 is 12 residues. DNA of the CDR3: TGTGCCAGCAGTTTAGGACAAAGCGAGCAGTACTTC. This sequence encodes CASSLGQSEQYF.

The V and J genes are TRBV27 and TRBJ1-4; a possible D gene is TRBD1 (6 bases). V dropped 1 base and J dropped 8 bases, with 14 bases sitting between them. The germline V gene encodes CDR1 MNHEY and CDR2 SMNVEV (reference sequence). The CDR3 covers 15 residues. The CDR3 DNA is TGTGCCAGCAGTTTATTATTAGGGGGAGAGGAAAAACTGTTTTTT. It is translated as CASSLLLGGEEKLFF.

Only one count was recorded for this clone. The chain is built from TRBV7-9 and TRBJ2-3, with 8 positions matching TRBD1. The ends lost 5 bases at V and 2 bases at J; junction bases unmatched: 9. Germline CDR1 reads SEHNR; CDR2 reads FQNEAQ (reference sequence). The CDR3 is 16 residues long. The chain's CDR3 is CASSPGQGQDTDTQYF. The DNA of the CDR3 is TGTGCCAGCAGCCCCGGACAGGGACAAGACACAGATACGCAGTATTTT.

This clone was found a few times. The chain recombines TRBV5-1 with TRBJ1-1; D gene ambiguous. V was cut by 1 base and J by 0 bases, with 7 bases left in between. Germline V gene data show CDR1 as SGHRS and CDR2 as YFSETQ. The CDR3 loop spans 14 amino acids. In DNA, the CDR3 is TGCGCCAGCAGCTTGTTACCGATGAACACTGAAGCTTTCTTT. Protein sequence: CASSLLPMNTEAFF.

The CDR3 DNA reads as TGTGCCAGCAGCTTCTCCACAGGGGCCTATGGCTACACCTTC. Amino acids: CASSFSTGAYGYTF. The V gene is TRBV11-2, the J gene TRBJ1-2; the match to TRBD1 covers 7 bases. V lost 3 bases to trimming and J lost 4 bases; unmatched junction nucleotides: 5. The length of the CDR3 is 14 residues. Germline V gene lookup returns CDR1 SGHAT and CDR2 FQNNGV.

The chain is built from TRBV6-5 and TRBJ1-1, with D possibly TRBD1 on 5 matching bases. There are 15 residues in the CDR3. Trimming removed 0 bases from V and 4 bases from J, with 12 bases in between. The germline V gene has CDR1 MNHEY and CDR2 SVGAGI. As DNA, the CDR3 is TGTGCCAGCAGTTACTCATCCGGCGGGGGCACTGAAGCTTTCTTT. Translation: CASSYSSGGGTEAFF.

The chain combines TRBV7-3 with TRBJ2-5; D perhaps matches TRBD2 (5 bases). Trimming pared 5 bases from V and 3 bases from J, leaving 10 bases between. This CDR3 is 13 amino acids long. CDR1 is SGHTA, CDR2 FQGTGA, per germline. The CDR3 here is CASSTSQEETQYF. The CDR3 DNA follows: TGTGCCAGCAGCACTAGTCAGGAAGAGACCCAGTACTTC.

The genes are TRBV11-2 and TRBJ1-1, with D unresolved. This CDR3 has 13 amino acids. V dropped 5 bases and J dropped 4 bases, with 11 bases sitting between them. The germline gives CDR1 SGHAT, CDR2 FQNNGV. In nucleotides, the CDR3 is TGTGCCAGCAGCCCCGGGATTTCCACTGAAGCTTTCTTT. It encodes CASSPGISTEAFF.

The chain carries TRBV7-9 and TRBJ1-2; possible D gene TRBD1, 5 bases. CDR3 size: 17 residues. Per the germline V gene, CDR1 is SEHNR and CDR2 is FQNEAQ (reference sequence). The ends were cut back, 5 bases at V and 1 base at J, with 20 bases in the middle. CDR3 coding DNA: TGTGCCAGCAGCCTCCGCCCCCGGGACGGGCATAACTATGGCTACACCTTC. It yields the protein CASSLRPRDGHNYGYTF. Using reference TRBV7-9 and TRBJ1-2 for the parts outside the CDR3, the full variable domain is DTGVSQNPRHKITKRGQNVTFRCDPISEHNRLYWYRQTLGQGPEFLTYFQNEAQLEKSRLLSDRFSAERPKGSFSTLEIQRTEQGDSAMYLCASSLRPRDGHNYGYTFGSGTRLTVV.

This clone was counted between two and nine times. The chain recombines TRBV7-8 with TRBJ1-2; 8 bases are shared with TRBD1. V shed 5 bases and J 5 bases; nucleotides not matched to a gene: 4. Germline V gene lookup returns CDR1 SGHVS and CDR2 FQNEAQ. The CDR3 length is 13 residues. The CDR3 loop is CASSPDRAYGYTF. The CDR3 bases are TGTGCCAGCAGCCCGGACAGGGCTTATGGCTACACCTTC.

This chain uses TRBV4-2 with TRBJ2-2; TRBD1 agrees at 9 bases. The length of the CDR3 is 16 residues. Germline-derived CDR1 and CDR2 are LGHNA and YNFKEQ. J was trimmed by 4 bases and V by 2 bases; bases with no gene match: 5. The CDR3: CASSQRRDRVTGELFF. The CDR3 bases are TGTGCCAGCAGCCAACGCCGGGACAGGGTCACCGGGGAGCTGTTTTTT.

This chain links TRBV5-1 with TRBJ2-1, with D tentatively TRBD2 (6 bases). There are 14 residues in the CDR3. Germline loops: CDR1 SGHRS, CDR2 YFSETQ. V dropped 5 bases and J dropped 4 bases, with 13 bases sitting between them. The CDR3: CASREGLKYNEQFF. For the CDR3, the DNA is TGCGCCAGCAGGGAGGGGCTGAAGTACAATGAGCAGTTCTTC.

J is TRBJ2-2 and V is TRBV2; D is possibly TRBD2 (6 bases). Trimming removed 3 bases from V and 3 bases from J, with 14 bases in between. Germline values: CDR1 SNHLY, CDR2 FYNNEI. The CDR3 runs 16 residues. CDR3 nucleotides: TGTGCCAGCAGTGAGGGGGGTGAATTCCACACCGGGGAGCTGTTTTTT. Its protein is CASSEGGEFHTGELFF. The variable domain in full, completed from reference TRBV2 and TRBJ2-2, reads EPEVTQTPSHQVTQMGQEVILRCVPISNHLYFYWYRQILGQKVEFLVSFYNNEISEKSEIFDDQFSVERPDGSNFTLKIRSTKLEDSAMYFCASSEGGEFHTGELFFGEGSRLTVL.

The chain joins TRBV5-4 to TRBJ2-3, with a weak D call TRBD1 (5 bases). The CDR3 has 14 amino acids. Germline V gene lookup returns CDR1 SGHNT and CDR2 YYREEE (reference sequence). Trimming stripped 6 bases from V and 4 bases from J, with 15 bases between. Here the CDR3 reads CASTMAGPADTQYF. Here the CDR3 DNA reads TGTGCCAGCACCATGGCAGGGCCTGCAGATACGCAGTATTTT.

This chain connects TRBV7-3 to TRBJ1-1; perhaps TRBD1 as D (5 bases). The CDR3 spans 13 residues. The V end lost 4 bases, the J end lost 5 bases, and 11 bases lay between the germline ends. Germline V gives CDR1 SGHTA, CDR2 FQGTGA. This CDR3 is CASSSNWGTEAFF. In DNA form, the CDR3 reads TGTGCCAGCAGCTCAAACTGGGGGACTGAAGCTTTCTTT.

Only one count was recorded for this clone. V usage is TRBV5-1 and J usage is TRBJ2-3; D is undetermined. The CDR3 covers 15 residues. Looked up from germline, CDR1 is SGHRS and CDR2 is YFSETQ. V dropped 4 bases and J dropped 3 bases, with 15 bases sitting between them. In DNA form, the CDR3 reads TGCGCCAGCAGCCCCCAGTCCACGGGTACAGATACGCAGTATTTT. It encodes CASSPQSTGTDTQYF.

This chain connects TRBV27 to TRBJ2-7; 8 nucleotides agree with TRBD1. V dropped 4 bases and J dropped 3; count of bases not matched to a gene: 2. Germline V CDR1 and CDR2: MNHEY, SMNVEV (reference sequence). This CDR3 has 13 residues. CDR3 sequence (DNA): TGTGCCAGCAGTTACACAGGGGGCTACGAGCAGTACTTC. Encoded protein: CASSYTGGYEQYF.

The genes are TRBV6-4 and TRBJ2-7; D remains unclear. The CDR3 loop spans 11 amino acids. Trimming removed 9 bases at V and 7 bases at J, with 13 bases between. CDR1 is MRHNA and CDR2 is SNTAGT in the germline V gene. CDR3 in DNA: TGTGCCAGGAAGTGGTTCGGGGAGCAGTACTTC. This encodes CARKWFGEQYF.

This chain joins TRBV19 and TRBJ2-7; the match to TRBD1 covers 9 bases. Germline values: CDR1 LNHDA, CDR2 SQIVND (reference sequence). Germline trimming cut 10 bases from V and 2 bases from J; bases unmatched to any gene: 9. CDR3 size: 14 residues. The CDR3 loop is CATLPGQGTYEQYF. CDR3 sequence (DNA): TGTGCCACCCTTCCGGGACAGGGCACCTACGAGCAGTACTTC. Full variable domain (outside the CDR3, taken from reference TRBV19 and TRBJ2-7): DGGITQSPKYLFRKEGQNVTLSCEQNLNHDAMYWYRQDPGQGLRLIYYSQIVNDFQKGDIAEGYSVSREKKESFPLTVTSAQKNPTAFYLCATLPGQGTYEQYFGPGTRLTVT.

The chain recombines TRBV19 with TRBJ1-5; D remains unclear. The V gene lost 0 bases and the J gene lost 6 bases, with 6 bases spanning the gap. The V gene's germline CDR1 is LNHDA and CDR2 SQIVND (reference sequence). This CDR3 has 13 amino acids. The CDR3 region has the DNA TGTGCCAGTAGTATAGATCCGAGTCAGCCCCAGCATTTT. Its protein is CASSIDPSQPQHF.